A selection of T cell receptor beta chains follows, all from one sample in a study of CD8 T cells in Susac syndrome. One entry per CDR3 protein results from TCRdb running MiXCR on the immunoSEQ multiplex PCR reads. This table holds 150,000 to 200,000 distinct CDR3 sequences, approximately 93% found once. Input material: CD4+ T cells from PBMCs. All receptors come from a human donor with multiple sclerosis. Both conserved end residues are trimmed from each CDR3. The order of the fields is V gene, J gene, clone size, CDR3 protein. Expanded clones get a size class; other rows say once, few or many, or leave the size out.

TRBV13	TRBJ2-6	NA	ASSLSSGANVLT
TRBV5-1	TRBJ1-4	NA	ASSPVGGEKLF
TRBV25-1	TRBJ1-1	NA	ASSEQGTVTEAF
TRBV3-1	TRBJ2-1	NA	ASSLFGARNEQF
TRBV12-3/TRBV12-4	TRBJ2-2	NA	ASSLGWLF
TRBV12-3/TRBV12-4	TRBJ1-1	NA	ASSLVQGNTEAF
TRBV6-5	TRBJ1-2	NA	ASSETGDFRGYT
TRBV24-1	TRBJ2-3	NA	ATSGTSSTDTQY
TRBV20-1	TRBJ2-2	NA	SASVGANTGELF
TRBV5-4	TRBJ2-3	NA	ASSSRNRGRPGTDTQY
TRBV6-6	TRBJ2-4	NA	ASSYQILKTGSIQY
TRBV6-5	TRBJ1-2	NA	ASSLVGLYGYT
TRBV12-3/TRBV12-4	TRBJ2-1	NA	ASILSAEYNEQF
TRBV12-3/TRBV12-4	TRBJ1-2	NA	ASSLGPRRDFGYT
TRBV6-2/TRBV6-3	TRBJ2-5	NA	ASSYSGKQTQY
TRBV7-2	TRBJ1-2	NA	ASSPAGGLGGYT
TRBV7-6	TRBJ2-4	few	ASSPGFGGIQY
TRBV28	TRBJ1-5	NA	ASNLVSLDQPQH
TRBV20-1	TRBJ2-7	NA	SARDRGIAGQY
TRBV9	TRBJ2-5	NA	ASSVGPQETQY
TRBV24-1	TRBJ1-2	NA	ATSDPTGSAGYT
TRBV7-8	TRBJ2-7	once	ASSLVTRQGEY
TRBV28	TRBJ1-2	once	ASTKTGYGYT
TRBV19	TRBJ1-5	NA	ASNRGVYQPQH
TRBV5-1	TRBJ1-1	NA	ASIQGAGDTEAF
TRBV27	TRBJ2-2	once	ASRRGLAGGRTGELF
TRBV12-3/TRBV12-4	TRBJ2-1	NA	ASRTSGGLRDEQF
TRBV6-5	TRBJ2-3	once	ASSLSGRPTDTQY
TRBV28	TRBJ2-5	NA	ASSRRLAGGQETQY
TRBV3-1	TRBJ1-2	NA	ASSRGDSSNYGYT
TRBV24-1	TRBJ1-1	NA	ATSATVEAF
TRBV7-3	TRBJ2-3	NA	ASSLTFGQGLGTDTQY
TRBV5-4	TRBJ2-1	NA	ASSLTVNNEQF
TRBV6-5	TRBJ1-2	NA	ASSPRPESYGYT
TRBV28	TRBJ1-5	NA	ASSSQAGAQPQH
TRBV6-5	TRBJ2-7	NA	ASSYSVGEAYEQY
TRBV6-2/TRBV6-3	TRBJ1-1	NA	ASAWGNTEAF
TRBV12-3/TRBV12-4	TRBJ2-5	NA	ASSPFQGEQETQY
TRBV27	TRBJ1-2	once	ASSRNINYGYT
TRBV27	TRBJ1-5	NA	ASSLFGNQPQH
TRBV10-1	TRBJ2-5	NA	ASSGAGQETQY
TRBV27	TRBJ1-2	once	ASSLSGTVQAGGYT
TRBV15	TRBJ2-2	NA	ATSSQGVSSGELF
TRBV7-2	TRBJ1-2	NA	ASSLHQGANGYT
TRBV13	TRBJ2-1	NA	ASSLVTSGGNEQF
TRBV3-1	TRBJ1-1	once	ASSQRDLLTEAF
TRBV27	TRBJ1-6	NA	ASSLEGAGSPLH
TRBV3-1	TRBJ2-3	NA	ASSQPGTKGTDTQY
TRBV19	TRBJ2-5	NA	ASSIGLGETQY
TRBV5-4	TRBJ2-1	NA	ASSFSRDNEQF
TRBV20-1	TRBJ1-1	NA	SARLGPEAF
TRBV30	TRBJ2-2	NA	AWSVQFGRAAGELF
TRBV20-1	TRBJ2-7	NA	SARVIGTAYEQY
TRBV9	TRBJ2-3	NA	ASSVRAGGYTQY
TRBV25-1	TRBJ2-7	NA	ASSAAPTNYEQY
TRBV20-1	TRBJ1-1	NA	SARDGRGGTEAF